Presented here are 19 T cell receptor beta chains from one specimen sequenced in a study of T cell repertoires in cytomegalovirus infection. In TCRdb, the reads were re-called with MiXCR into one record per CDR3 protein. The profile shows around 740,000 distinct CDR3 sequences, 35% of them singletons. Sequences were obtained from PBMCs. The origin of the receptors is a human donor in good health (CMV status not recorded). Some clones in this sample may be carry-over from other donors' samples.

J is TRBJ2-2 and V is TRBV11-2, with D possibly being TRBD1 or TRBD2 (6 bases each). The germline V gene encodes CDR1 SGHAT and CDR2 FQNNGV. Trimming took 4 bases from V and 7 from J, leaving 13 bases between them. This CDR3 contains 14 residues. DNA of the CDR3: TGTGCCAGCAGCTCCACACAGGGAGGCGGGGAGCTGTTTTTT. Protein sequence: CASSSTQGGGELFF.

The chain carries TRBV28 and TRBJ2-1; D gene ambiguous. Deletions cut 11 bases from V and 5 bases from J, with 13 bases between. The CDR3 sequence is 12 residues long. Germline CDR1 reads MDHEN; CDR2 reads SYDVKM. CDR3 nucleotide sequence: TGTGCCGTGGGTAGCAGGCACAATGAGCAGTTCTTC. Translated, it gives CAVGSRHNEQFF.

This rearrangement joins TRBV28 to TRBJ1-2; D is perhaps TRBD1 (5 bases). Trimming stripped 5 bases from V and 6 bases from J, with 22 bases between. Germline V gene sequence: CDR1 MDHEN, CDR2 SYDVKM. This CDR3 has 16 residues. DNA of the CDR3: TGTGCCAGCAGTAGATCCCCGGTTGGACAACCTAATGGCTACACCTTC. Protein: CASSRSPVGQPNGYTF.

This chain links TRBV12-3 or TRBV12-4 with TRBJ2-7; no reliable D call. V was clipped by 1 base and J by 7 bases, with 8 bases between them. The CDR3 has 12 residues. The CDR3 coding sequence is TGTGCCAGCAGTTTAGAAATTGGGGAGCAGTACTTC. It yields the protein CASSLEIGEQYF.

The table lists this clonotype with a few counts. The chain uses TRBV7-6 and TRBJ1-4; 7 nucleotides match TRBD1. J lost 4 bases, V lost 4 bases, and 12 bases had no gene match. Germline CDR1 and CDR2: SGHVS and FNYEAQ. CDR3 length: 17 residues. In nucleotides, the CDR3 is TGTGCCAGCAGCTCCCGGGTCCAGGGGGTAGTTAATGAAAAACTGTTTTTT. This sequence encodes CASSSRVQGVVNEKLFF.

There are a few counts of this clonotype. The chain combines TRBV20-1 with TRBJ1-5; TRBD1 might be the D (5 bases). The CDR3 sequence is 13 residues long. Between the trimmed V and J ends, which lost 5 bases and 3 bases, there was a span of 11 bases. Germline V gene data show CDR1 as DFQATT and CDR2 as SNEGSKA (reference sequence). DNA of the CDR3: TGCAGTGCTTCAGGGCCGAACAATCAGCCCCAGCATTTT. This sequence encodes CSASGPNNQPQHF.

The V gene is TRBV7-9, the J gene TRBJ1-4, with 8 bases that match TRBD1. The CDR3 covers 14 residues. V dropped 3 bases and J dropped 6; count of bases not matched to a gene: 3. Germline lookup yields CDR1 SEHNR and CDR2 FQNEAQ (reference sequence). CDR3 loop: CASSLDRADEKLFF. CDR3 bases: TGTGCCAGCAGCTTGGACAGGGCAGATGAAAAACTGTTTTTT.

There are many counts of this clonotype. The genes are TRBV7-2 and TRBJ2-3; the D gene is possibly TRBD1 (5 bases). Germline CDR1 reads SGHTA; CDR2 reads FQGNSA. This CDR3 region has 15 residues. The V gene lost 1 base and the J gene lost 1 base, with 9 bases spanning the gap. DNA for the CDR3: TGTGCCAGCAGCTTAGGGGGCGGTCGCACAGATACGCAGTATTTT. It specifies CASSLGGGRTDTQYF.

This clonotype was seen more than once but under ten times. The gene calls are TRBV19 and TRBJ2-1; 10 nucleotides line up with TRBD1. Trimming took 5 bases from V and 6 from J; bases not matched to a gene: 4. Per the germline V gene, CDR1 is LNHDA and CDR2 is SQIVND (reference sequence). This CDR3 contains 14 residues. The CDR3 region has the DNA TGTGCCAGTAGTGCCCGGGACAGGGGCAATGAGCAGTTCTTC. Residues: CASSARDRGNEQFF.

This clonotype was seen only a few times. V and J are TRBV11-1 and TRBJ1-1; D unresolved. CDR3 length equals 13 residues. Germline assignment: CDR1 SGHAT and CDR2 FQDESV (reference sequence). Between the trimmed V and J ends, which lost 8 bases and 5 bases, there was a span of 15 bases. CDR3 region: CASGYTRGTEAFF. The CDR3 DNA follows: TGTGCCAGCGGATACACACGAGGGACTGAAGCTTTCTTT.

The V and J genes are TRBV6-6 and TRBJ1-1; TRBD1 might be the D (5 bases). Trimming removed 9 bases from V and 0 bases from J, with 17 bases in between. This CDR3 spans 15 amino acids. Germline V gene sequence: CDR1 MNHNY, CDR2 SVGAGI (reference sequence). DNA for the CDR3: TGTGCCAGTGATTCATCGACAGCGTTGAACACTGAAGCTTTCTTT. It codes for CASDSSTALNTEAFF.

This chain uses TRBV7-9 with TRBJ2-7, with D possibly being TRBD2 (6 bases). This CDR3 comprises 17 residues. Looked up from germline, CDR1 is SEHNR and CDR2 is FQNEAQ (reference sequence). Trimming removed 5 bases at V and 0 bases at J, with 20 bases between. The CDR3: CASSRRSGTESSYEQYF. DNA for the CDR3: TGTGCCAGCAGCCGAAGATCCGGGACTGAGAGCTCCTACGAGCAGTACTTC.

This clonotype was seen more than once but under ten times. This chain connects TRBV7-2 to TRBJ2-3; 8 bases fit TRBD1. The J segment lost 2 bases and the V segment lost 5 bases, leaving 6 bases of the junction unmatched. In germline, CDR1 is SGHTA, CDR2 FQGNSA. CDR3 length: 15 residues. DNA for the CDR3: TGTGCCAGCAGCGCACGACAGGGGATCACAGATACGCAGTATTTT. Translating it yields CASSARQGITDTQYF.

This clonotype was recorded a few times. The DNA of the CDR3 is TGTGCCAGCAGTTGGGATGACAATGAGCAGTTCTTC. Its protein is CASSWDDNEQFF. This sequence joins TRBV6-1 and TRBJ2-1, with no clear D. Trimming shortened V by 5 bases and J by 5 bases, and 7 bases separated the two germline ends. The CDR3 extends over 12 amino acids. The germline gives CDR1 MNHNS, CDR2 SASEGT.

The gene calls are TRBV5-8 and TRBJ1-2; weak D call: TRBD1 (5 bases). This CDR3 has 16 residues. The germline CDR1 and CDR2 sequences are SGHTS and YDEGEE. V was cut by 4 bases and J by 4 bases, with 20 bases left in between. CDR3 DNA: TGTGCCAGCAGCCCCGGCGGGCAGGGTATGGGCTATGGCTACACCTTC. Residues: CASSPGGQGMGYGYTF.

This clonotype showed up just once. The junction shows a germline mismatch at one end, possibly a read error. The chain employs TRBV7-6 and TRBJ2-2; D is uncertain. The germline V gene has CDR1 SGHVS and CDR2 FNYEAQ. This CDR3 contains 14 residues. CDR3 nucleotides: TGTGCTACGACGTGGGTGTCGAACACCGGGCAGCTGTTTTTT. Protein sequence: CATTWVSNTGQLFF. Full variable domain (outside the CDR3, taken from reference TRBV7-6 and TRBJ2-2): GAGVSQSPRYKVTKRGQDVALRCDPISGHVSLYWYRQALGQGPEFLTYFNYEAQQDKSGLPNDRFSAERPEGSISTLTIQRTEQRDSAMYRCATTWVSNTGQLFFGEGSRLTVL.

In its sample, this clonotype was seen many times. The rearrangement joins TRBV4-1 to TRBJ2-5, with a tentative D call TRBD1 (6 bases). The V gene's germline CDR1 is MGHRA and CDR2 YSYEKL. The germline V and J ends were trimmed by 7 bases and 3 bases, with 12 bases remaining between them. The CDR3 spans 13 residues. The CDR3 region has the DNA TGCGCCAGCATGGGGGCGCAAGAAGAGACCCAGTACTTC. It translates to CASMGAQEETQYF.

Note on this clonotype: This may arise from a read error, as a much more abundant clone is one base away. This likely comes from a read error, as the CDR3 has no conserved phenylalanine or tryptophan at its end. V gene TRBV7-2 combines with J gene TRBJ2-7; TRBD2 might be the D (7 bases). The CDR3 runs 17 residues. V was pared by 5 bases and J by 2 bases, with 22 bases between. Germline values: CDR1 SGHTA, CDR2 FQGNSA. CDR3 coding DNA: TGTGCCAGCAGCGGGGGCCCCGGGAGGTTAAGCGCCTACGAGCAGTACTTA. Protein: CASSGGPGRLSAYEQYL.

The chain combines TRBV7-9 with TRBJ2-3, with 10 bases lining up with TRBD2. CDR1 and CDR2 from the germline V gene are SEHNR and FQNEAQ (reference sequence). This CDR3 has 15 residues. CDR3 in amino acids: CSISSTSGIADTNYF. For the CDR3, the DNA is TGTTCCATCAGCTCTACTAGCGGGATTGCAGATACGAATTATTTT.